This TCR beta chain was identified in a study of T cells in Graves' hyperthyroidism and ophthalmopathy. This CDR3 has 15 residues. Trimming pared 1 base from V and 0 bases from J, leaving 6 bases between. The germline V gene has CDR1 SNHLY and CDR2 FYNNEI. The source material, RNA transcripts, was used to amplify TCR beta CDR3 regions. HTBI primers were used for first-round RT-PCR of the TCR CDR3. MiXCR, applied by TCRdb to the multiplex PCR reads, yields one record per CDR3 protein. The table lists some 600,000 distinct CDR3 sequences, under 60% of them singletons. The TCR sequence derives from a woman in her late teens or twenties with Graves' hyperthyroidism. The chain couples TRBV2 to TRBJ1-4; D is unresolved. Sequenced input: peripheral blood or thyroid tissue (not recorded which). The DNA for the CDR3 is TGTGCCAGCAGTGAAGACAGTTCAACTAATGAAAAACTGTTTTTT. It translates to CASSEDSSTNEKLFF.